This TCR beta chain came from a study of shared clonotypes between healthy human individuals. Study-level findings and limits: Sharing of clonotypes among donors was expected to vary with sequencing depth.

Authors' analysis steps: Owing to the provision of junction-only sequences devoid of quality scores by immunoSEQ, filtering differed. Profiled with immunoSEQ multiplex PCR; TCRdb holds only in-frame clones, not every one. The DNA was the basis for D and trimming; V, J and clone size are from that table. The sample includes about 1 million clones, around 75% seen only once; the top ten take about 1.5%. The table lists this clone with a few counts. Its antigen is not identified. The CDR3 loop spans 13 amino acids. CDR1 is MNHNS, CDR2 SASEGT, per germline. V lost 10 bases to trimming and J lost 0 bases, with 7 bases between them.

The specimen was memory CD4+ T cells sorted from blood. Subset specified: CD45RA-negative fraction. The V gene is TRBV6-1, the J gene TRBJ2-6, with D hard to call. The clonotype originates from a man aged 18-30 years in good health. CDR3 amino acids: CATSNSGANVLTF. The CDR3, as DNA: TGTGCCACTTCTAACTCTGGGGCCAACGTCCTGACTTTC.